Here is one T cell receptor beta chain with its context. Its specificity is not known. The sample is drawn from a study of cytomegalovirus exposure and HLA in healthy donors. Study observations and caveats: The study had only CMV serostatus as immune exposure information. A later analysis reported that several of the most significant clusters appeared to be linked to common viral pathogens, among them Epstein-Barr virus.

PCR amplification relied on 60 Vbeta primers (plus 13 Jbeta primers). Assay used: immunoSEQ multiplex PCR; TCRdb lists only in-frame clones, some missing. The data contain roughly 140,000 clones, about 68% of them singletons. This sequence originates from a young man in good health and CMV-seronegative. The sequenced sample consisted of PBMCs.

The CDR3 reads CASSTTGKGFYGYTF. The DNA for the CDR3 is TGTGCCAGCAGCACCACAGGGAAGGGATTCTATGGCTACACCTTC. The rearrangement links TRBV7-9 to TRBJ1-2; tentative D call: TRBD1 (6 bases). From germline, CDR1 is SEHNR and CDR2 FQNEAQ (reference sequence). V gave up 5 bases and J gave up 4 bases, with 17 bases separating them. The CDR3 loop spans 15 amino acids.